This T cell receptor beta chain originates from a study of cytomegalovirus exposure and HLA in healthy donors. The study's findings and limits: More clonal expansion characterized HLA-associated TCR beta chains than equally common others in a later analysis. The majority of TCR sequences were rare, yet some public TCRs appeared in many donors.

Points on this clone: The antigen remains unidentified.

A multiplex PCR was run with 60 Vbeta primers and 13 Jbeta primers. The method was immunoSEQ multiplex PCR; TCRdb's version includes in-frame clones alone and lacks a portion of them. In the table there are about 200,000 clones, about four fifths of which are singletons. V was shortened by 4 bases and J by 3 bases, with 13 bases between the two germline ends. The CDR3 length is 15 residues. The germline CDR1 and CDR2 sequences are MNHEY and SVGAGI. This TCR derives from a male donor in good health and CMV-seropositive. This chain joins TRBV6-5 and TRBJ1-5, with D unclear. The sequenced sample was PBMCs. CDR3 in amino acids: CASSSPKEFNQPQHF. CDR3 bases: TGTGCCAGCAGTTCCCCCAAGGAGTTCAATCAGCCCCAGCATTTT.